One and the same sample provided the 25 T cell receptor beta chains below, sequenced in a study of T cells and Merkel cell carcinoma outcomes. The assay was immunoSEQ multiplex PCR, and TCRdb's table has in-frame clones only and misses some. The sample lists about 5,000 clones; about 85% were seen once. The source material was tumor tissue from Merkel cell carcinoma. These receptors were obtained from a human donor with Merkel cell carcinoma.

The V and J genes are TRBV19 and TRBJ1-2, with D perhaps matching TRBD1 (6 bases). The V end lost 5 bases, the J end lost 4 bases, and 17 bases lay between the germline ends. This CDR3 contains 15 residues. Germline CDR1 and CDR2: LNHDA and SQIVND (reference sequence). CDR3 coding DNA: TGTGCCAGTAGTTGGGGGAAAGACAGGACCTATGGCTACACCTTC. It is translated as CASSWGKDRTYGYTF.

The chain has TRBV2 and TRBJ1-1, with a possible D match to TRBD1 (6 bases). The CDR3 runs 15 residues. Germline V gene lookup returns CDR1 SNHLY and CDR2 FYNNEI. V lost 7 bases and J 0 bases, leaving 15 bases between the germline ends. In DNA form, the CDR3 reads TGTGCCAGCACTGGACAGTTCTCCATGAACACTGAAGCTTTCTTT. Encoded protein: CASTGQFSMNTEAFF.

The chain carries TRBV6-6 and TRBJ1-1; D unclear. The CDR3 runs to 13 residues. Germline CDR1 MNHNY, CDR2 SVGAGI (reference sequence). Trimming removed 6 bases at V and 1 base at J, with 9 bases between. CDR3 in amino acids: CASSHPGNTEAFF. The CDR3, as DNA: TGTGCCAGCAGCCATCCGGGGAACACTGAAGCTTTCTTT.

The rearrangement joins TRBV2 to TRBJ2-3; 7 bases match TRBD2. Trimming at V came to 11 bases and at J to 1 base, leaving 12 bases not matched to a gene. This CDR3 has 15 residues. Germline CDR1 SNHLY, CDR2 FYNNEI. The CDR3 DNA follows: TGTGCCGGCTCTTCTGGGGAGGGCCGCACAGATACGCAGTATTTT. It encodes CAGSSGEGRTDTQYF.

V usage is TRBV30 and J usage is TRBJ1-2, with D uncertain. From germline, CDR1 is GTSNPN and CDR2 SVGIG (reference sequence). CDR3 length: 13 residues. Trimming removed 1 base from V and 4 bases from J, with 10 bases in between. This CDR3 reads CAWSDGVSYGYTF. The CDR3 nucleotides read TGTGCCTGGAGTGACGGGGTATCCTATGGCTACACCTTC.

The chain links TRBV6-5 to TRBJ1-2; TRBD1 might be the D (6 bases). The V gene lost 5 bases and the J gene lost 5 bases, with 12 bases spanning the gap. The V gene's germline CDR1 is MNHEY and CDR2 SVGAGI. The CDR3 extends over 13 amino acids. The CDR3 region is CASSRGGAYGYTF. Written as DNA, the CDR3 is TGTGCCAGCAGTCGAGGGGGAGCTTATGGCTACACCTTC.

The chain joins TRBV29-1 to TRBJ2-7; D gene unclear. Germline V gives CDR1 SQVTM, CDR2 ANQGSEA. The CDR3 extends over 11 amino acids. Between the trimmed V and J ends, which lost 1 base and 5 bases, there was a span of 6 bases. CDR3 sequence: CSVEVIDEQYF. CDR3 nucleotide sequence: TGCAGCGTTGAAGTTATAGACGAGCAGTACTTC.

Concerning this clone: One end of the junction fails to match germline, which may point to a read error. The genes are TRBV10-2 and TRBJ2-7, with unresolved D. CDR1 WSHSY and CDR2 SAAADI come from the germline V gene. The CDR3 sequence is 11 residues long. The CDR3 reads CTSSTAYEQYF. Written as DNA, the CDR3 is TGCACCAGCAGCACAGCCTACGAGCAGTACTTC.

CDR3 protein: CASSARYEEANEKLFF. The CDR3 DNA reads as TGTGCCAGCAGCGCCCGTTACGAGGAGGCTAATGAAAAACTGTTTTTT. This rearrangement joins TRBV7-8 to TRBJ1-4; D is uncertain. The V end was cut by 5 bases, the J end by 3 bases, with 16 bases between. The CDR3 extends over 16 amino acids. CDR1 is SGHVS and CDR2 is FQNEAQ in the germline V gene.

This clone was counted once. The CDR3 DNA sequence: TGTGCCAGCAGACAACAGGGGTCACAGCCCCAGCATTTT. Encoded protein: CASRQQGSQPQHF. This rearrangement joins TRBV2 to TRBJ1-5; the match to TRBD1 covers 7 bases. The CDR3 is made up of 13 amino acids. CDR1 is SNHLY and CDR2 is FYNNEI in the germline V gene. The V and J ends lost 6 bases and 7 bases, in that order; junction bases with no gene match: 6. Looking up the rest from reference TRBV2 and TRBJ1-5 gives the full variable domain: EPEVTQTPSHQVTQMGQEVILRCVPISNHLYFYWYRQILGQKVEFLVSFYNNEISEKSEIFDDQFSVERPDGSNFTLKIRSTKLEDSAMYFCASRQQGSQPQHFGDGTRLSIL.

The J gene is TRBJ2-2, the V gene TRBV7-6, with D unclear. Trimming pared 2 bases from V and 6 bases from J, leaving 7 bases between. The germline V gene has CDR1 SGHVS and CDR2 FNYEAQ. This CDR3 is 13 amino acids long. The CDR3: CASSLTHAGELFF. CDR3 sequence (DNA): TGTGCCAGCAGCTTAACCCACGCCGGGGAGCTGTTTTTT.

The chain combines TRBV11-2 with TRBJ2-7; D is ambiguous. The length of the CDR3 is 11 residues. V was clipped by 6 bases and J by 4 bases, with 7 bases between them. In germline, CDR1 is SGHAT, CDR2 FQNNGV. DNA of the CDR3: TGTGCCAGCAGTTCGGCATACGAGCAGTACTTC. Translating gives CASSSAYEQYF.

This clone was seen a handful of times. The gene calls are TRBV27 and TRBJ2-3; 15 positions match TRBD2. This CDR3 has 18 amino acids. The trim removed 5 bases at V and 2 bases at J, leaving 8 bases unmatched. CDR1 MNHEY and CDR2 SMNVEV come from the germline V gene (reference sequence). The CDR3 region is CASSQKGLAGGHTDTQYF. The DNA of the CDR3 is TGTGCCAGCAGTCAGAAGGGACTAGCGGGAGGACACACAGATACGCAGTATTTT.

The chain uses TRBV7-5 and TRBJ1-6. TRBV7-5 is deemed a pseudogene. The CDR3 spans 15 residues. CDR3 DNA sequence: TGTGCCAGAAGCCAGGACGGACCCTATAATTCACCCCTCCACTTT. Its translation: CARSQDGPYNSPLHF.

This clone has just a few counts. An end of the junction differs from the germline gene, which may be a read error. The rearrangement uses TRBV11-2 and TRBJ1-5; unclear D gene. Germline CDR1 is SGHAT and CDR2 is FQNNGV. This CDR3 is 13 amino acids long. CDR3 sequence: CASSLTDNQSQHF. In DNA, the CDR3 is TGTGCCAGCAGCTTAACAGACAATCAGTCCCAGCATTTT.

The chain combines TRBV6-6 with TRBJ1-5; tentative D call: TRBD1 (5 bases). The CDR3 contains 15 residues. With 10 bases removed from V and 9 bases from J, the gap between germline ends came to 25 bases. The germline gives CDR1 MNHNY, CDR2 SVGAGI (reference sequence). The CDR3 nucleotides read TGTGCCACCCAAGTTCCTGCCGGGGCCGGCATGCCCCAGCATTTT. Its protein product is CATQVPAGAGMPQHF.

This sequence joins TRBV7-2 and TRBJ2-1; 7 bases align to TRBD2. The CDR3 consists of 14 residues. The germline CDR1 and CDR2 sequences are SGHTA and FQGNSA. The trim removed 7 bases at V and 10 bases at J, leaving 13 bases unmatched. The chain's CDR3 is CASTPGWRGGEQFF. The CDR3, as DNA: TGTGCCAGCACCCCCGGGTGGCGGGGAGGGGAGCAGTTCTTC.

The chain combines TRBV7-3 with TRBJ2-2, with D uncertain. Trimming removed 6 bases from V and 2 bases from J, with 4 bases in between. CDR1 is SGHTA and CDR2 is FQGTGA in the germline V gene. This CDR3 comprises 12 residues. CDR3 nucleotides: TGTGCCAGCAGGAAAAACACCGGGGAGCTGTTTTTT. It encodes CASRKNTGELFF.

The chain is built from TRBV28 and TRBJ1-2; weak D call: TRBD1 (6 bases). The CDR3 has 14 amino acids. V lost 6 bases and J lost 2, with 13 bases in between. Germline CDR1 reads MDHEN; CDR2 reads SYDVKM. CDR3 sequence: CASRIFQGNYGYTF. The CDR3 region has the DNA TGTGCCAGCAGAATCTTTCAGGGGAACTATGGCTACACCTTC.

Judged by abundance, this clone is large (0.1 to 1%). Other DNA sequences in this specimen translate into the identical CDR3. The rearrangement uses TRBV7-8 and TRBJ2-1, with D hard to call. This CDR3 is built from 12 residues. The germline V gene has CDR1 SGHVS and CDR2 FQNEAQ. The V and J ends lost 3 bases and 9 bases respectively, with 9 bases between them. CDR3 region: CASSFSVFEQFF. CDR3 in DNA: TGTGCCAGCAGCTTCAGTGTCTTTGAGCAGTTCTTC.

CDR3 sequence: CASSVDRPSTDTQYF. The CDR3 region has the DNA TGTGCCAGCAGCGTAGATAGACCTAGCACAGATACGCAGTATTTT. The rearrangement uses TRBV9 and TRBJ2-3; no firm D call. Germline values: CDR1 SGDLS, CDR2 YYNGEE. V lost 0 bases and J lost 0, with 8 bases in between. This CDR3 comprises 15 residues.

This clone appeared once. J is TRBJ2-1 and V is TRBV19; D might be TRBD2 (5 bases). CDR1 is LNHDA, CDR2 SQIVND, per germline (reference sequence). Trimming left V 2 bases short and J 1 base short, with 9 bases between. CDR3 length equals 15 residues. The CDR3 DNA reads TGTGCCAGTAGTATATTGCGGGCTTCCTACAATGAGCAGTTCTTC. Translation gives CASSILRASYNEQFF.

The genes are TRBV14 and TRBJ1-6; no reliable D call. CDR1 is SGHDN, CDR2 FVKESK, per germline. The V end was cut by 0 bases, the J end by 9 bases, with 15 bases between. The length of the CDR3 is 16 residues. The CDR3 sequence is CASSQDPGLVFSPLHF. CDR3 DNA sequence: TGTGCCAGCAGCCAAGACCCCGGACTGGTCTTTTCACCCCTCCACTTT.

This chain uses TRBV5-5 with TRBJ1-2; 7 bases map to TRBD1. Trimming cost V 4 bases and J 2 bases; bases outside gene matches: 11. Germline V lookup: CDR1 SGHKS, CDR2 YYEKEE (reference sequence). This CDR3 spans 16 amino acids. DNA of the CDR3: TGTGCCAGCAGCAGGGGGGCGACAGGGAAAAACTATGGCTACACCTTC. Its translation is CASSRGATGKNYGYTF.

V gene TRBV14 combines with J gene TRBJ1-2; D is unclear. Trimming removed 1 base from V and 4 bases from J, with 13 bases in between. Germline loops: CDR1 SGHDN, CDR2 FVKESK. The CDR3 is 15 amino acids. The CDR3 region is CASSQAGEVPYGYTF. CDR3 in DNA: TGTGCCAGCAGCCAAGCGGGTGAGGTTCCCTATGGCTACACCTTC.